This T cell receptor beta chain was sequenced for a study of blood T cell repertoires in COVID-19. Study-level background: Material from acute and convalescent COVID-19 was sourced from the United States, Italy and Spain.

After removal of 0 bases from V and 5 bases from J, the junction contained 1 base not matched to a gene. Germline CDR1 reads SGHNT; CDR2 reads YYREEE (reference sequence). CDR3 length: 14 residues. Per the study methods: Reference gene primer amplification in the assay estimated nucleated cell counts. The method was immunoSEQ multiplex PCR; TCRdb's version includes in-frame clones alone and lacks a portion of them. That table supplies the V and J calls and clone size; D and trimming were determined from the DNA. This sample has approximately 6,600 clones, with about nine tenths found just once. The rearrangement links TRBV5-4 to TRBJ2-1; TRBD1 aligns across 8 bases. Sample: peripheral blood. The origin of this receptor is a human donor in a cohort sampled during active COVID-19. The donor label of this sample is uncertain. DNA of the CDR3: TGTGCCAGCAGCTTGGACAGGGGGGACAATGAGCAGTTCTTC. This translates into CASSLDRGDNEQFF.